These 21 T cell receptor beta chains were sequenced from one sample in a study of blood T cells in healthy people across ages. The authors ran a second PCR of 7 to 11 cycles using a sample-barcoded 5' primer and a J-beta primer mix. One entry per CDR3 protein, called by TCRdb with MiXCR from the 5' RACE reads. The repertoire holds 650,000 to 700,000 distinct CDR3 sequences, with approximately 29% as singletons. The sequencing sample was made of blood. These receptor sequences come from a woman of 80 years or more in good health.

The V call is TRBV3-1, the J call TRBJ1-2; the match to TRBD1 covers 7 bases. CDR3 length equals 14 residues. Germline V gives CDR1 LGHDT, CDR2 YNNKEL (reference sequence). The V segment lost 0 bases and the J segment 10 bases; nucleotides outside the gene matches: 8. The CDR3 DNA is TGTGCCAGCAGCCAAGATCTTGAGGGGGCGATCTACACCTTC. It encodes CASSQDLEGAIYTF.

This chain connects TRBV11-2 to TRBJ2-2; the match to TRBD2 covers 10 bases. This CDR3 has 15 amino acids. V shed 1 base, J shed 4 bases, and the junction held 0 bases outside the gene matches. From germline, CDR1 is SGHAT and CDR2 FQNNGV. CDR3 loop: CASSLASGGTGELFF. The CDR3 nucleotides read TGTGCCAGCAGCTTAGCTAGCGGGGGCACCGGGGAGCTGTTTTTT.

The V call is TRBV20-1, the J call TRBJ1-6; no definite D call. CDR3 length: 14 residues. Germline values: CDR1 DFQATT, CDR2 SNEGSKA (reference sequence). V was cut by 0 bases and J by 8 bases, with 11 bases left in between. CDR3: CSARELLEYSPLHF. The DNA of the CDR3 is TGCAGTGCTAGAGAACTTTTGGAATATTCACCCCTCCACTTT.

This clonotype showed up just once. The J gene is TRBJ1-5, the V gene TRBV20-1, with unresolved D. Trimming cost V 3 bases and J 2 bases, with 14 bases left between them. CDR3 length: 15 residues. Germline CDR1 DFQATT, CDR2 SNEGSKA (reference sequence). CDR3 in DNA: TGCAGTGCTAGGGAGGCGGCGTGGGGCAATCAGCCCCAGCATTTT. The encoded protein is CSAREAAWGNQPQHF.

This clonotype was picked up many times. J is TRBJ1-4 and V is TRBV7-3; tentative D call: TRBD1 (6 bases). CDR1 and CDR2 (germline): SGHTA, FQGTGA. The CDR3 has 15 residues. The V end was cut by 0 bases, the J end by 8 bases, with 13 bases between. CDR3 loop: CASSLTPVQGEKLFF. CDR3 nucleotide sequence: TGTGCCAGCAGCTTAACTCCTGTGCAGGGGGAAAAACTGTTTTTT.

Turning to this clonotype: A much larger clonotype is one base distant, so this may be a read error. The V call is TRBV20-1, the J call TRBJ1-5; 7 bases are shared with TRBD1. The length of the CDR3 is 15 residues. Looked up from germline, CDR1 is DFQATT and CDR2 is SNEGSKA (reference sequence). CDR3 residues: CNAREGRGGNQPQHF. In DNA, the CDR3 is TGCAATGCTAGAGAGGGCAGGGGGGGCAATCAGCCCCAGCATTTT.

This clonotype was counted a few times. This sequence joins TRBV30 and TRBJ2-1, with TRBD2 identical over 13 bases. Germline CDR1 GTSNPN, CDR2 SVGIG (reference sequence). Trimming removed 0 bases from V and 5 bases from J; junction bases left unmatched: 4. This CDR3 has 16 amino acids. The CDR3 sequence is CAWSVGTSGAHNEQFF. CDR3 in DNA: TGTGCCTGGAGTGTTGGGACTAGCGGGGCCCACAATGAGCAGTTCTTC.

This clonotype has a count of ten or more. V is TRBV12-3 or TRBV12-4 and J is TRBJ2-1; D remains ambiguous. CDR3 length: 13 residues. V dropped 1 base and J dropped 8 bases, with 9 bases sitting between them. CDR3 amino acids: CASSLEVFHEQFF. CDR3 nucleotide sequence: TGTGCCAGCAGTTTAGAGGTTTTCCATGAGCAGTTCTTC.

Many counts were recorded for this clonotype. The CDR3 is CASSILAGGNEQYF. The CDR3 DNA sequence: TGTGCCAGCAGCATTCTAGCGGGGGGGAACGAGCAGTACTTC. The V and J genes are TRBV7-2 and TRBJ2-7; 12 nucleotides match TRBD2. CDR1 SGHTA and CDR2 FQGNSA come from the germline V gene. The J segment lost 5 bases and the V segment lost 5 bases, leaving 4 bases of the junction unmatched. There are 14 residues in the CDR3.

Only a few counts were recorded for this clonotype. One junction end disagrees with the germline gene, perhaps due to a read error. The V call is TRBV7-6, the J call TRBJ2-7; the D gene is possibly TRBD1 (7 bases). The length of the CDR3 is 15 residues. From germline, CDR1 is SGHVS and CDR2 FNYEAQ. The CDR3 sequence is CASSLAAGGSHEQYF. The CDR3 DNA sequence: TGCGCCAGCAGCTTAGCGGCAGGGGGATCCCACGAGCAGTACTTC.

This clonotype was picked up a small number of times. A much larger clone lies a single base off, so this may be a read error. Here the CDR3 reads CAGSTRDGPWEETQYF. The CDR3 DNA reads TGTGCCGGCAGCACAAGGGACGGGCCGTGGGAAGAGACCCAGTACTTC. J is TRBJ2-5 and V is TRBV7-9, with D tentatively TRBD1 or TRBD2 (5 bases each). CDR3 length equals 16 residues. Per the germline V gene, CDR1 is SEHNR and CDR2 is FQNEAQ (reference sequence). Variable domain in full (rest from reference TRBV7-9 and TRBJ2-5): DTGVSQNPRHKITKRGQNVTFRCDPISEHNRLYWYRQTLGQGPEFLTYFQNEAQLEKSRLLSDRFSAERPKGSFSTLEIQRTEQGDSAMYLCAGSTRDGPWEETQYFGPGTRLLVL.

V is TRBV20-1 and J is TRBJ1-6; no clear D gene. Germline V lookup: CDR1 DFQATT, CDR2 SNEGSKA (reference sequence). The V gene lost 2 bases and the J gene lost 8 bases, with 10 bases spanning the gap. This CDR3 has 13 amino acids. In DNA form, the CDR3 reads TGCAGTGCTAGACGCCCTCCGGATTCACCCCTCCACTTT. Protein: CSARRPPDSPLHF.

This clonotype appeared a few times. The chain is built from TRBV5-1 and TRBJ1-1; D is unclear. V lost 0 bases, J lost 1 base, and 10 bases lay in between. The CDR3 consists of 15 residues. Germline V gene sequence: CDR1 SGHRS, CDR2 YFSETQ. CDR3 sequence reads: CASSLVAGRNTEAFF. The DNA of the CDR3 is TGCGCCAGCAGCTTGGTCGCTGGTCGGAACACTGAAGCTTTCTTT.

This clonotype has at least ten counts. This chain links TRBV20-1 with TRBJ2-7, with D perhaps matching TRBD1 or TRBD2 (7 bases each). Trimming took off 4 bases at V and 5 bases at J, with 15 bases between the two ends. Per the germline V gene, CDR1 is DFQATT and CDR2 is SNEGSKA (reference sequence). The CDR3 length is 13 residues. For the CDR3, the DNA is TGCAGTGCTAACAGGGGAGGGTGGGACGAGCAGTACTTC. Translation: CSANRGGWDEQYF.

Notes on this clonotype: A read error may explain this, as a much larger clone is one base away. The genes are TRBV5-1 and TRBJ2-7, with 8 bases matching TRBD1. The germline gives CDR1 SGHRS, CDR2 YFSETQ. The CDR3 loop spans 14 amino acids. V lost 3 bases and J lost 6; bases outside the gene matches: 8. The CDR3 coding sequence is TGCGCCAGCAGCTGGGGACAGGAGCTGCCCGAGCAGTACTTC. It translates to CASSWGQELPEQYF.

The V and J genes are TRBV7-3 and TRBJ1-1; D is perhaps TRBD1 (6 bases). Per germline, CDR1 SGHTA and CDR2 FQGTGA. Trimming removed 5 bases from V and 5 bases from J, with 12 bases in between. The CDR3 totals 13 residues. The CDR3 loop is CASSQGQYTEAFF. The CDR3 bases are TGTGCCAGCAGCCAAGGACAGTATACTGAAGCTTTCTTT. Filled out from reference TRBV7-3 and TRBJ1-1, the complete variable domain reads GAGVSQTPSNKVTEKGKYVELRCDPISGHTALYWYRQSLGQGPEFLIYFQGTGAADDSGLPNDRFFAVRPEGSVSTLKIQRTERGDSAVYLCASSQGQYTEAFFGQGTRLTVV.

CDR3 loop: CASSLGQGCRLRNQPQHF. The CDR3 DNA is TGTGCCAGCAGTCTAGGACAGGGGTGTCGATTACGCAATCAGCCCCAGCATTTT. V and J are TRBV28 and TRBJ1-5; TRBD1 agrees at 9 bases. This CDR3 has 18 residues. CDR1 is MDHEN, CDR2 SYDVKM, per germline. The V and J ends lost 5 bases and 2 bases, in that order; junction bases with no gene match: 13. Drawing the rest from reference TRBV28 and TRBJ1-5, the complete variable domain is DVKVTQSSRYLVKRTGEKVFLECVQDMDHENMFWYRQDPGLGLRLIYFSYDVKMKEKGDIPEGYSVSREKKERFSLILESASTNQTSMYLCASSLGQGCRLRNQPQHFGDGTRLSIL.

This clonotype was picked up many times. The V call is TRBV6-2 or TRBV6-3, the J call TRBJ1-1; TRBD1 matches at 7 bases. There are 13 residues in the CDR3. Germline CDR1 reads MNHEY; CDR2 reads SVGEGT. V lost 6 bases and J lost 3; bases outside the gene matches: 4. The chain's CDR3 is CASRGQGDTEAFF. The CDR3, as DNA: TGTGCCAGCAGGGGGCAGGGGGACACTGAAGCTTTCTTT.

This clonotype was counted at least ten times. The chain has TRBV5-1 and TRBJ1-2; TRBD1 agrees at 8 bases. The CDR3 extends over 13 amino acids. The germline CDR1 and CDR2 sequences are SGHRS and YFSETQ. The V and J ends lost 4 bases and 7 bases, in that order; junction bases with no gene match: 6. The CDR3, as DNA: TGCGCCAGCAGCCTGTCAGGGGGCCGTGGCTACACCTTC. Amino acids: CASSLSGGRGYTF.

At least ten counts were recorded for this clonotype. In DNA form, the CDR3 reads TGTGCCAGCAGCCAATTACCGGGCTATATGATTGACTACACCTTC. This translates into CASSQLPGYMIDYTF. The V call is TRBV7-2, the J call TRBJ1-2; unclear D gene. This CDR3 comprises 15 residues. The germline gives CDR1 SGHTA, CDR2 FQGNSA. V lost 5 bases and J 10 bases, leaving 23 bases between the germline ends.

This clonotype was counted many times. The V gene is TRBV6-5, the J gene TRBJ2-5; 7 bases fit TRBD2. This CDR3 is built from 13 residues. V lost 6 bases to trimming and J lost 2 bases; unmatched junction nucleotides: 3. Germline values: CDR1 MNHEY, CDR2 SVGAGI. The chain's CDR3 is CASRPAGQETQYF. The CDR3 DNA sequence: TGTGCCAGCAGGCCAGCGGGGCAAGAGACCCAGTACTTC.